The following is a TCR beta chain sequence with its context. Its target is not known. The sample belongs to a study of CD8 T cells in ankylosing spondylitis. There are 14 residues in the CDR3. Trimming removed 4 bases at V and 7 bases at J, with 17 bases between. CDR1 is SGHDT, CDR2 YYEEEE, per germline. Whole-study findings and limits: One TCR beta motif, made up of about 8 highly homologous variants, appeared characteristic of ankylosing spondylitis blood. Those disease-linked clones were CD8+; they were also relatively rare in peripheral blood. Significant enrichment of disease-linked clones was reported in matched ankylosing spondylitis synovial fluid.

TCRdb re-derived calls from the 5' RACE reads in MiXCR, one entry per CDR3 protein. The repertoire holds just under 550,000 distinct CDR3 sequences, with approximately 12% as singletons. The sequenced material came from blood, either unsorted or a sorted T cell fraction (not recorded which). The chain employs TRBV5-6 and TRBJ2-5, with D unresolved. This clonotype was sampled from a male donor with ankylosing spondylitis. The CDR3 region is CASSVGTRVGTQYF. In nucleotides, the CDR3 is TGTGCCAGCAGCGTCGGAACTCGGGTCGGGACCCAGTACTTC.